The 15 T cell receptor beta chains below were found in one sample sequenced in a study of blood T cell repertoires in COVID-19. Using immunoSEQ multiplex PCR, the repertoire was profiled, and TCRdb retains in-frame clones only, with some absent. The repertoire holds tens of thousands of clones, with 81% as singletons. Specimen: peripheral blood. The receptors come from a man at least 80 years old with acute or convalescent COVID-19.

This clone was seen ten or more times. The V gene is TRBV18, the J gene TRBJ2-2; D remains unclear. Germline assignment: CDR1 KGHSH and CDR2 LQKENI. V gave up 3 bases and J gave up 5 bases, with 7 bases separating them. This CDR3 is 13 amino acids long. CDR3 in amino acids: CASSPEITGELFF. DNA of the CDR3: TGTGCCAGCTCACCCGAGATTACCGGGGAGCTGTTTTTT.

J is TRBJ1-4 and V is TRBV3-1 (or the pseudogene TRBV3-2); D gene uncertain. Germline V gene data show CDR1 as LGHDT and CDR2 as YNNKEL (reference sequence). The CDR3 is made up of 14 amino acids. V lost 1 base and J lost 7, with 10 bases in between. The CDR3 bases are TGTGCCAGCAGCCAAGGTCAGAAAGTTGAAAAACTGTTTTTT. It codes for CASSQGQKVEKLFF.

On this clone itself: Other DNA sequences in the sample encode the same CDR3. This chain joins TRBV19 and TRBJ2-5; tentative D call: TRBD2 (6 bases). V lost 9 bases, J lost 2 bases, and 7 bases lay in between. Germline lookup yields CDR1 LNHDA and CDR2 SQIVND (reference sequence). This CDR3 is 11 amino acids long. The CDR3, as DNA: TGTGCCAGCGGGGGTCAAGAGACCCAGTACTTC. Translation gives CASGGQETQYF.

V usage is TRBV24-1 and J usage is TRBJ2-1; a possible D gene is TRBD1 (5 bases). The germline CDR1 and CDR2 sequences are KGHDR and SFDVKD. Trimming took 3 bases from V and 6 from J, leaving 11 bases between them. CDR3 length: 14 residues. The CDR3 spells CATSDPARGNEQFF. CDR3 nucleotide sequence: TGTGCCACCAGTGATCCGGCTAGGGGCAATGAGCAGTTCTTC.

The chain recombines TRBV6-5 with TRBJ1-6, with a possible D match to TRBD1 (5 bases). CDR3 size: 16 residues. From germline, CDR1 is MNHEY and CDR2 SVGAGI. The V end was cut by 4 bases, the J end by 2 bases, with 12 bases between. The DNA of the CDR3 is TGTGCCAGCAGTTGGCAGGGAGGCACCTATAATTCACCCCTCCACTTT. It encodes CASSWQGGTYNSPLHF.

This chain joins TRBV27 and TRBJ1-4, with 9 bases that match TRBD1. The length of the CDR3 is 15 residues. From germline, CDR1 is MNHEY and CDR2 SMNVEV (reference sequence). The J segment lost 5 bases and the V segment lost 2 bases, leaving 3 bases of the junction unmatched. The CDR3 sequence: CASSLLGTGNEKLFF. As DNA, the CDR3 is TGTGCCAGCAGTTTACTGGGGACAGGGAATGAAAAACTGTTTTTT.

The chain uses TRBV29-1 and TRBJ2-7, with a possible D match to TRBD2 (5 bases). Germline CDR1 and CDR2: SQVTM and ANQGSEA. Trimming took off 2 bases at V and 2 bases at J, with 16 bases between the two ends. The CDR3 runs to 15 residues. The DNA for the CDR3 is TGCAGCGTTGAAAACAGAGGACTCTTGCCCTACGAGCAGTACTTC. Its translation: CSVENRGLLPYEQYF.

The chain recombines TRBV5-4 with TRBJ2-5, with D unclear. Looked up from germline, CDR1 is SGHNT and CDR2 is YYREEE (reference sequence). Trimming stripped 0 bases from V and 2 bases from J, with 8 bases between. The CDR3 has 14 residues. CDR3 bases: TGTGCCAGCAGCTTGGCCGGTCAACAAGAGACCCAGTACTTC. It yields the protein CASSLAGQQETQYF.

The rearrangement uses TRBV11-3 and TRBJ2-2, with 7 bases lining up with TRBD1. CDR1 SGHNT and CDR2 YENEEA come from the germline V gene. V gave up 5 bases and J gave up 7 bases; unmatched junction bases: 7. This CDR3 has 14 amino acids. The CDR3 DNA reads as TGTGCCAGCAGCGGGCGACAGGGCGGCGGGGAGCTGTTTTTT. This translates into CASSGRQGGGELFF.

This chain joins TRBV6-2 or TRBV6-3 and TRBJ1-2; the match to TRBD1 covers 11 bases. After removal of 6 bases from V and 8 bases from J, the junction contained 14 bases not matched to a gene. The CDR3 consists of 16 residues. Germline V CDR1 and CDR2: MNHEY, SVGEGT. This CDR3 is CASSSDRGRPSKGYTF. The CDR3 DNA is TGTGCCAGCAGCTCGGACAGGGGGCGGCCTTCGAAGGGCTACACCTTC.

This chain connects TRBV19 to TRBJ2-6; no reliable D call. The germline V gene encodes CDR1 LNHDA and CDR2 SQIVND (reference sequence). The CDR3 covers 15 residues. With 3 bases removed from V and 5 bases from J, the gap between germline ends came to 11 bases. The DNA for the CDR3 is TGTGCCAGTAGTATTAGTTCCCTCTGGGCCAACGTCCTGACTTTC. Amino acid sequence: CASSISSLWANVLTF.

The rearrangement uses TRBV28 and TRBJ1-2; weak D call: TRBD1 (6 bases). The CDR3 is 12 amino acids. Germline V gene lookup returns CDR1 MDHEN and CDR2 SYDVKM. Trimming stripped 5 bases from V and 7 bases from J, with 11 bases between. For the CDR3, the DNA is TGTGCCAGCAGTAAACAGGGTATTGGCTACACCTTC. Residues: CASSKQGIGYTF.

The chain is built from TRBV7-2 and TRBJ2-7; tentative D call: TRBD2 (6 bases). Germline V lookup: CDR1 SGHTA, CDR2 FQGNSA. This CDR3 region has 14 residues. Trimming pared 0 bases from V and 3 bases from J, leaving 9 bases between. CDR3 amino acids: CASSLAGGIYEQYF. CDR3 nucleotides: TGTGCCAGCAGCTTAGCTGGAGGGATCTACGAGCAGTACTTC.

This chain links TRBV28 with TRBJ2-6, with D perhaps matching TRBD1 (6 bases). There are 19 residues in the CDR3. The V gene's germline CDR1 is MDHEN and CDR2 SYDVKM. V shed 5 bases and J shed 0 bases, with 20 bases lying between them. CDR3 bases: TGTGCCAGCAGTCCCCTTGCCGGCTTACAGGGCTCTGGGGCCAACGTCCTGACTTTC. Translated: CASSPLAGLQGSGANVLTF.

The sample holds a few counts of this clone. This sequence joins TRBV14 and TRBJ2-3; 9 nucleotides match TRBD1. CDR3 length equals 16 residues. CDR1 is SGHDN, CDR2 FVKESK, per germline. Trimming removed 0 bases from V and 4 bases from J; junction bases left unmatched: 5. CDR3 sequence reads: CASSQDRQGGADTQYF. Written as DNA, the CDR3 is TGTGCCAGCAGCCAAGACCGACAGGGGGGCGCAGATACGCAGTATTTT.